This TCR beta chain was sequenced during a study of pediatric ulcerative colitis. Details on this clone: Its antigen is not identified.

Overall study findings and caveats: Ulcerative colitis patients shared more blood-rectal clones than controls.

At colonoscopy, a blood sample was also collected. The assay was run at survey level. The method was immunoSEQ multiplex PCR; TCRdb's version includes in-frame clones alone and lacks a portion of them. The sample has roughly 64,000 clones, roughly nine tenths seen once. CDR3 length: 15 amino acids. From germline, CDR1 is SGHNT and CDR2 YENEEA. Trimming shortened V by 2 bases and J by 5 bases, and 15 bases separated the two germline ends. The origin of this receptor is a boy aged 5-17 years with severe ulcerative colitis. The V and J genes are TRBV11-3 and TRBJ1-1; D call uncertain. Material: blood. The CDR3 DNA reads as TGTGCCAGCAGCTTATCGGCGGGCGGCGAGACTGAAGCTTTCTTT. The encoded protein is CASSLSAGGETEAFF.